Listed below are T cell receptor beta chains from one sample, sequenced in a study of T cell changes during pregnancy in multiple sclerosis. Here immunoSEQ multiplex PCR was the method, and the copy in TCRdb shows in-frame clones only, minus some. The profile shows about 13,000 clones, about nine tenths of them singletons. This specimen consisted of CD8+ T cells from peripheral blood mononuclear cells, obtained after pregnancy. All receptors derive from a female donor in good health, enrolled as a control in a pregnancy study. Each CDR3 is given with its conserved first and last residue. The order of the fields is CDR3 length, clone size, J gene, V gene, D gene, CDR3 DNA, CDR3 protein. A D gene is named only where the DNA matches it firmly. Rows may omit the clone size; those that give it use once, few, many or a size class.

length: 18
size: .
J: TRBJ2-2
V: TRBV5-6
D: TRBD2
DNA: TGTGCCAGCAGCTTGGCCTATCTAACTAGCGATAACACCGGGGAGCTGTTTTTT
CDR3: CASSLAYLTSDNTGELFF

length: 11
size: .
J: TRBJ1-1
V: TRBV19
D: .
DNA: TGTGCCAGTACGGCGGGGGCTGAAGCTTTCTTT
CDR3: CASTAGAEAFF

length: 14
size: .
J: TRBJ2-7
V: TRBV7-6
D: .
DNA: TGTGCCAGCAGCTCCGGACACGGAAACTACGAGCAGTACTTC
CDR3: CASSSGHGNYEQYF

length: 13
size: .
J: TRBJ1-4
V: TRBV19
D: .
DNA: TGTGCCAGTACCGGGACAACTAATGAAAAACTGTTTTTT
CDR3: CASTGTTNEKLFF

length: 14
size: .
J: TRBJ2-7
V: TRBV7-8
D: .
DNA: TGTGCCAGCAGCTTAGGTCCAGATTCCTACGAGCAGTACTTC
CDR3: CASSLGPDSYEQYF

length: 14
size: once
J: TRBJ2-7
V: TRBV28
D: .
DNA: TGTGCCAGCAGCTCCCCGGGTACCCTTTACGAGCAGTACTTC
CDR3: CASSSPGTLYEQYF

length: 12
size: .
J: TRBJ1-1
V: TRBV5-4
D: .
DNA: TGTGCCAGCAGCTACGGGAGGGCTGAAGCTTTCTTT
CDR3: CASSYGRAEAFF

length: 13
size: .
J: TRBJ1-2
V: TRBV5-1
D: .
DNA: TGCGCCAGCAGCTTTCGACAGTACTATGGCTACACCTTC
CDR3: CASSFRQYYGYTF

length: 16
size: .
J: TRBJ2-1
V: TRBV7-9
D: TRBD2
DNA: TGTGCCAGCAGCTTACCCCTAGCGGGGGGGCGAGATGAGCAGTTCTTC
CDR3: CASSLPLAGGRDEQFF

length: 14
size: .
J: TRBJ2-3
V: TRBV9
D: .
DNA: TGTGCCAGCAGCCTCGCGACAAGCACAGATACGCAGTATTTT
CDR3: CASSLATSTDTQYF

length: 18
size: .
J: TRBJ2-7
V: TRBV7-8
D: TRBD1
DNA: TGTGCCAGCAGCTTAGGAGGGACCCGGACAGGGTCTTCCTACGAGCAGTACTTC
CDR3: CASSLGGTRTGSSYEQYF

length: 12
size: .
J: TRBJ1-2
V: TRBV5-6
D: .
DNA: TGTGCCAGCAGCCTGGACGGCTATGGCTACACCTTC
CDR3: CASSLDGYGYTF

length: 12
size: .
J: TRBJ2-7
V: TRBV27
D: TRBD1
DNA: TGTGCCAGCTCGACAGGGGGGAGCGAGCAGTACTTC
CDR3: CASSTGGSEQYF

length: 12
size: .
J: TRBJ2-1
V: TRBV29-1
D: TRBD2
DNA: TGCAGCACTAGCGGGAACTACAATGAGCAGTTCTTC
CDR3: CSTSGNYNEQFF

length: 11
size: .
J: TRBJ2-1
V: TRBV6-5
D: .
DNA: TGTGCCAGCAGTACTTACAATGAGCAGTTCTTC
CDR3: CASSTYNEQFF

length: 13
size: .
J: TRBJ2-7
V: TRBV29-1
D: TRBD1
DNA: TGCAGCGCCCAGGACAGGGGGCTCTACGAGCAGTACTTC
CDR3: CSAQDRGLYEQYF

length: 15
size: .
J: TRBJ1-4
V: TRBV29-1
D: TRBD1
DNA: TGCAGCGTTCGGGACAGGGTTGCAACTAATGAAAAACTGTTTTTT
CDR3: CSVRDRVATNEKLFF

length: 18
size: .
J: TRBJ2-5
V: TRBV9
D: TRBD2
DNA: TGTGCCAGCAGCGAGCCAATCAATAGCGGGAGTTATGAAGAGACCCAGTACTTC
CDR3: CASSEPINSGSYEETQYF

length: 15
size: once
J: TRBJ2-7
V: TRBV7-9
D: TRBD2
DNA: TGTGCCAGCACTGGCGAGGGACTATCATCCTACGAGCAGTACTTC
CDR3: CASTGEGLSSYEQYF

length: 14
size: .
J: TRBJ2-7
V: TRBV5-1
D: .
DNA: TGCGCCAGCAGCTTGGGGGCAGGTCCCTACGAGCAGTACTTC
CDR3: CASSLGAGPYEQYF

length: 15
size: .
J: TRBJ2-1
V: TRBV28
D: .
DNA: TGTGCCAGCAGTTTATCGGCCACCGGGTACAATGAGCAGTTCTTC
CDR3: CASSLSATGYNEQFF

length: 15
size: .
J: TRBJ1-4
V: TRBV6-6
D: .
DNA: TGTGCCAGCAGTCCCGACGGAGCAACTAATGAAAAACTGTTTTTT
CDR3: CASSPDGATNEKLFF

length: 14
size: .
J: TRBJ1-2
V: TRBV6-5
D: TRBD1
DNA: TGTGCCAGCGGACGCCACAGGGGGGACTATGGCTACACCTTC
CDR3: CASGRHRGDYGYTF

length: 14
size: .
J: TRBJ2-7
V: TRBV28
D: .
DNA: TGTGCCAGCAAACCAAGGACAGAAACCTACGAGCAGTACTTC
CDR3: CASKPRTETYEQYF

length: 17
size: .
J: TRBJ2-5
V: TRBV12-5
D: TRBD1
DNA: TGTGCTAGTGGTTTGCCAAAACGGACAGGGTGGGTGGAGACCCAGTACTTC
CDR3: CASGLPKRTGWVETQYF

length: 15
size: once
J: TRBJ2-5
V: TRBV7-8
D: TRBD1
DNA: TGTGCCAGCAGCTTACGGGGACAGAGGGAAGAGACCCAGTACTTC
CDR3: CASSLRGQREETQYF

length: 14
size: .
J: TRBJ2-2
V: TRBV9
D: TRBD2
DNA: TGTGCCAGCAGCGTAGATACGGGAGGCGGGGAGCTGTTTTTT
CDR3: CASSVDTGGGELFF

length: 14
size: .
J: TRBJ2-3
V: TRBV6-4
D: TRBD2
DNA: TGTGCCAGCAGTGTAGCGGGGGGCACAGATACGCAGTATTTT
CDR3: CASSVAGGTDTQYF

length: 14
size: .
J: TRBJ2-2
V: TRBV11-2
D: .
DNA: TGTGCCAGCAGCTTAGGCTCGGGGGCCGGGGAGCTGTTTTTT
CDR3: CASSLGSGAGELFF

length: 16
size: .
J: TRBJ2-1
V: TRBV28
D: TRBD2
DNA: TGTGCCAGCAATGGGGCGGGACTAAACTCCTACAATGAGCAGTTCTTC
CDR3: CASNGAGLNSYNEQFF

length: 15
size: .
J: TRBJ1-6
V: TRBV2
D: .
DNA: TGTGCCAGCAAATTCAGACAGGTCTATAATTCACCCCTCCACTTT
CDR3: CASKFRQVYNSPLHF

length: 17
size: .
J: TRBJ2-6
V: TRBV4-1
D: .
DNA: TGCGCCAGCAGCCTCGGGGAGGAGTTCTCTGGGGCCAACGTCCTGACTTTC
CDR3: CASSLGEEFSGANVLTF

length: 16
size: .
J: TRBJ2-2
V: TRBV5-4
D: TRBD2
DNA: TGTGCCAGCAGCTTGACTAGCGGGGGGAACACCGGGGAGCTGTTTTTT
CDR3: CASSLTSGGNTGELFF

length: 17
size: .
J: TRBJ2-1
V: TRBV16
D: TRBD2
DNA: TGTGCCAGCAGCCAATCGAAGGCTAGCGGGGATTACAATGAGCAGTTCTTC
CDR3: CASSQSKASGDYNEQFF

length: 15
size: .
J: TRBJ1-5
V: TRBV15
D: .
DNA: TGTGCCACCAGCAGAGCGGGGGGAGGGGACCAGCCCCAGCATTTT
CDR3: CATSRAGGGDQPQHF

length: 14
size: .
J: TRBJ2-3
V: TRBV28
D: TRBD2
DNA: TGTGCCAGCAAACGGGGGGGCGATACAGATACGCAGTATTTT
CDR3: CASKRGGDTDTQYF

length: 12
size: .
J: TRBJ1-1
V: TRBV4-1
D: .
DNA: TGCGCCAGTAGGGCAGGCGGGGGAAGTGCTTTCTTT
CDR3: CASRAGGGSAFF

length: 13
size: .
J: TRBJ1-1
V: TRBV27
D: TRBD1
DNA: TGTGCCAGCGCGGGACAGGGGGCGGCTGAAGCTTTCTTT
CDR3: CASAGQGAAEAFF

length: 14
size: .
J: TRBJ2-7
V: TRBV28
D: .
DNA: TGTGCCAGCAGCCTAAGGACAGACCTCTACGAGCAGTACTTC
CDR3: CASSLRTDLYEQYF

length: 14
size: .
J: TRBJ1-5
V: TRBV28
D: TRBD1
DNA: TGTGCCAGCAGCCCCGGACAGGGCAATCAGCCCCAGCATTTT
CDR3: CASSPGQGNQPQHF

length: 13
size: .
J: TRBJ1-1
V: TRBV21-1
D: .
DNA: TGTGCCAGCAGAGGAGTGGCATTTGCGGAAGCTTTCTTT
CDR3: CASRGVAFAEAFF

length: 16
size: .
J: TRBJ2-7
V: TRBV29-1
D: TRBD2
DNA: TGCAGCGTTGAAGGGGGACTAGCGGGAAACTCCTACGAGCAGTACTTC
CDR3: CSVEGGLAGNSYEQYF

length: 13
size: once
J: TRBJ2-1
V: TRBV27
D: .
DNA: TGTGCCAGCAGTTCAACGGTTTACAATGAGCAGTTCTTC
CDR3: CASSSTVYNEQFF

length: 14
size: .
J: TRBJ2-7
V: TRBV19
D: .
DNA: TGTGCCAGTAGTATAACGGTGAGCTCCTACGAGCAGTACTTC
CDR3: CASSITVSSYEQYF

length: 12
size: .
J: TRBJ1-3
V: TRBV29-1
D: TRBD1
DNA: TGCAGCGGGACAGGGTCCGGAAACACCATATATTTT
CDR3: CSGTGSGNTIYF

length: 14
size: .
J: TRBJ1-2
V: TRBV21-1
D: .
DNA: TGTGCCAGCAGCCTCCTGAGGCAGATCGGTGGCTACACCTTC
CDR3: CASSLLRQIGGYTF

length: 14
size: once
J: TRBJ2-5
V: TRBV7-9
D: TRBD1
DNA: TGTGCCAGCAGCGACCGGACAGGGCTAGAGACCCAGTACTTC
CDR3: CASSDRTGLETQYF

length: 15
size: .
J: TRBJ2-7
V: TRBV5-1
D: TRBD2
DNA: TGCGCCAGCAGCTTGGGTAGCGGGGGATACTACGAGCAGTACTTC
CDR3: CASSLGSGGYYEQYF

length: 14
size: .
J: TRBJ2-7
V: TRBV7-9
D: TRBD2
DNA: TGTGCCAGCACCCGCGGGGACTATCGCTACGAGCAGTACTTC
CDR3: CASTRGDYRYEQYF

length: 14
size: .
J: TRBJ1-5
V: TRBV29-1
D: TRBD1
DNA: TGCAGCGCATCGACAGGGGCCCTTTTTCAGCCCCAGCATTTT
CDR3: CSASTGALFQPQHF

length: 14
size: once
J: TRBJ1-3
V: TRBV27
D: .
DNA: TGTGCCAGCAGCCCGTTGAGCTCTGGAAACACCATATATTTT
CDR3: CASSPLSSGNTIYF

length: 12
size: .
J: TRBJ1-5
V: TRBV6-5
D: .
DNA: TGTGCCAGCAGCTCCCAGAATCAGCCCCAGCATTTT
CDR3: CASSSQNQPQHF

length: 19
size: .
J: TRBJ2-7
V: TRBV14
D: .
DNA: TGTGCCAGCAGCCAAGAGGGGTGGGGCGGCGTCCCTTCCTCCTACGAGCAGTACTTC
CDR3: CASSQEGWGGVPSSYEQYF

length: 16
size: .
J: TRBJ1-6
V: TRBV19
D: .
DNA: TGTGCCAGCCGCCTACAGAGATCCTCCTATAATTCACCCCTCCACTTT
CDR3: CASRLQRSSYNSPLHF

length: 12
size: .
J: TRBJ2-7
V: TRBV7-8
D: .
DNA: TGTGCCAGCAGCCCGACAGGCAACGAGCAGTACTTC
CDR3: CASSPTGNEQYF